The 15 T cell receptor beta chains below come from one sample, sequenced in a study of beta chain features in type 1 diabetes. Sequencing targeted expressed TCRB transcripts, as all isolated RNA had been reverse transcribed. Assay used: immunoSEQ multiplex PCR; TCRdb lists only in-frame clones, some missing. The table lists fewer than 350,000 clones, approximately 16% of them singletons. General study findings and limits: People with Type 1 diabetes carried modestly yet significantly shorter TCRB CDR3s in all four CD4+ subsets.

Which antigens these TCRs recognize remains unknown. Input material: naive CD4+ T cells from blood. Every receptor here comes from a man aged 18 to 30 with type 1 diabetes.

V is TRBV18 and J is TRBJ1-1, with D possibly matching TRBD1 (6 bases). Between the trimmed V and J ends, which lost 3 bases and 11 bases, there was a span of 19 bases. The CDR3 spans 14 residues. Germline V gene data show CDR1 as KGHSH and CDR2 as LQKENI. Written as DNA, the CDR3 is TGTGCCAGCTCACCCCTGGAACAGGGAACGAGGGCTTTCTTT. Protein: CASSPLEQGTRAFF.

This chain connects TRBV28 to TRBJ2-2; TRBD1 aligns across 9 bases. Germline lookup yields CDR1 MDHEN and CDR2 SYDVKM. The CDR3 runs to 15 residues. J was trimmed by 7 bases and V by 5 bases; bases with no gene match: 8. CDR3 in amino acids: CASSTADRGGGELFF. CDR3 nucleotides: TGTGCCAGCAGTACCGCGGACAGGGGCGGCGGGGAGCTGTTTTTT.

This clone was recorded a few times. The V gene is TRBV21-1, the J gene TRBJ2-1; TRBD2 reflects the table's D call only, with no check against the DNA. TRBV21-1 is deemed a pseudogene. This CDR3 is built from 13 residues. The CDR3: CASGESSYNEQFF. The DNA of the CDR3 is TGTGCCAGCGGGGAGAGCTCCTACAATGAGCAGTTCTTC.

This clone was picked up a small number of times. One end of the junction varies from germline; a read error may be responsible. The chain employs TRBV30 and TRBJ2-7; no clear D gene. Germline lookup yields CDR1 GTSNPN and CDR2 SVGIG (reference sequence). There are 15 residues in the CDR3. CDR3 sequence: CACSGFSWVVGEQYF. The CDR3 DNA sequence: TGTGCCTGCAGTGGTTTTAGTTGGGTAGTCGGGGAGCAGTACTTC.

A few counts support this clone. The chain joins TRBV30 to TRBJ1-5; the match to TRBD1 covers 7 bases. J was trimmed by 3 bases and V by 2 bases; bases with no gene match: 4. Germline values: CDR1 GTSNPN, CDR2 SVGIG (reference sequence). The CDR3 contains 14 residues. The CDR3 DNA is TGTGCCTGGAGTTCGGACAGGTTCAATCAGCCCCAGCATTTT. Translating gives CAWSSDRFNQPQHF.

The chain has TRBV27 and TRBJ2-5, with 8 bases lining up with TRBD1. In germline, CDR1 is MNHEY, CDR2 SMNVEV (reference sequence). After removal of 3 bases from V and 2 bases from J, the junction contained 11 bases not matched to a gene. This CDR3 is built from 17 residues. Here the CDR3 DNA reads TGTGCCAGCAGTTTTGCCCCACCCGGGACAGGTCAAGAGACCCAGTACTTC. It specifies CASSFAPPGTGQETQYF.

The rearrangement uses TRBV7-9 and TRBJ1-2, with 10 bases aligning to TRBD1. Germline V gene data show CDR1 as SEHNR and CDR2 as FQNEAQ (reference sequence). The ends lost 5 bases at V and 4 bases at J; junction bases unmatched: 13. This CDR3 is 17 amino acids long. The CDR3 region has the DNA TGTGCCAGCAGCATCTCGACAGGGGGCTATGTAAGCTATGGCTACACCTTC. The encoded protein is CASSISTGGYVSYGYTF.

The chain employs TRBV7-9 and TRBJ2-3; D might be TRBD1 (6 bases). In germline, CDR1 is SEHNR, CDR2 FQNEAQ (reference sequence). V shed 5 bases and J shed 3 bases, with 15 bases lying between them. The CDR3 is 15 residues long. The CDR3 is CASSRNRERTDTQYF. The CDR3 DNA is TGTGCCAGCAGCCGTAACAGGGAACGGACAGATACGCAGTATTTT.

There are a few counts of this clone. The rearrangement links TRBV5-1 to TRBJ2-3; D not resolved. The CDR3 runs 13 residues. V was cut by 1 base and J by 2 bases, with 5 bases left in between. Germline V CDR1 and CDR2: SGHRS, YFSETQ. CDR3 coding DNA: TGCGCCAGCAGCTTGAGCTACACAGATACGCAGTATTTT. Translation gives CASSLSYTDTQYF.

The chain carries TRBV30 and TRBJ2-5; 10 bases align to TRBD1. The end of the DNA aligns better with TRBJ2-7, so the J call may be wrong. This CDR3 comprises 13 residues. The germline CDR1 and CDR2 sequences are GTSNPN and SVGIG (reference sequence). CDR3 DNA sequence: TGTGCCTGTCAGGGACAGGGGCACTACGAGCAGTACTTC. Amino acid sequence: CACQGQGHYEQYF.

V gene TRBV6-1 combines with J gene TRBJ1-2, with TRBD1 as a possible D gene (5 bases). The CDR3 has 15 residues. Deletions cut 6 bases from V and 4 bases from J, with 18 bases between. From germline, CDR1 is MNHNS and CDR2 SASEGT. The chain's CDR3 is CASSNPGRQGYGYTF. The CDR3 DNA reads as TGTGCCAGCAGCAACCCTGGAAGGCAGGGCTATGGCTACACCTTC.

In its sample, this clone was seen a few times. The J gene is TRBJ1-2, the V gene TRBV18, with 7 bases fitting TRBD1. V shed 3 bases and J 2 bases; nucleotides not matched to a gene: 6. This CDR3 region has 15 residues. Germline values: CDR1 KGHSH, CDR2 LQKENI. The CDR3 region has the DNA TGTGCCAGCTCACCGAACAGGGGCGTGAACTATGGCTACACCTTC. Its translation is CASSPNRGVNYGYTF.

V gene TRBV2 combines with J gene TRBJ2-1, with a possible D match to TRBD1 (6 bases). The CDR3 has 13 amino acids. V lost 3 bases, J lost 4 bases, and 7 bases lay in between. CDR1 and CDR2 from the germline V gene are SNHLY and FYNNEI. The CDR3 is CASSDRGYNEQFF. In nucleotides, the CDR3 is TGTGCCAGCAGTGACAGGGGTTACAATGAGCAGTTCTTC.

This clone occurred a few times. The chain couples TRBV15 to TRBJ2-7, with 8 bases matching TRBD1. The junction had 8 bases not matched to a gene; V was cut back by 3 bases and J by 4 bases. The CDR3 runs 15 residues. Germline lookup yields CDR1 LNHNV and CDR2 YYDKDF (reference sequence). As DNA, the CDR3 is TGTGCCACCAGCAGGGGCAGGACAGGGAGATACGAGCAGTACTTC. As protein: CATSRGRTGRYEQYF.

The chain joins TRBV18 to TRBJ2-7, with 8 bases aligning to TRBD1. The trim removed 2 bases at V and 5 bases at J, leaving 8 bases unmatched. Germline V gene sequence: CDR1 KGHSH, CDR2 LQKENI. This CDR3 comprises 15 residues. The CDR3 sequence is CASSPVTGGRNEQYF. The DNA of the CDR3 is TGTGCCAGCTCACCAGTTACAGGGGGGAGGAACGAGCAGTACTTC.